The TCR beta chain under discussion was sequenced for a study of OX40 agonist ivuxolimab in advanced cancers. Overall study: In this cohort, patients received ivuxolimab, an agonistic anti-OX40 (CD134) antibody. Whole-study results and caveats: Low clonal expansion, among the lowest seen, marked partial responders at 0.1-3.0 mg/kg.

This CDR3 contains 14 residues. V gave up 10 bases and J gave up 8 bases, with 20 bases separating them. Germline assignment: CDR1 SNHLY and CDR2 FYNNEI. Method: immunoSEQ multiplex PCR; TCRdb's copy keeps in-frame clones and lacks some. The sample shows roughly 60,000 clones, roughly 80% of them seen only once. A word on this clone: Its antigen is unknown.

Autoimmune disease history or systemic immunosuppression led to patients being barred. Blood sampling took place at baseline, cycle 4 day 1, and cycle 7 day 1. Material: CD4+ or CD8+ T cells sorted from blood, obtained in a trial of the OX40 agonist ivuxolimab. The rearrangement uses TRBV2 and TRBJ1-4, with D perhaps TRBD1 (5 bases). This TCR was recovered from an adult with an advanced solid tumor such as melanoma, head and neck, liver or kidney cancer. CDR3 sequence (DNA): TGTGCCATCCGTTTGTCAGGGCTACAGGAAAAACTGTTTTTT. Translated: CAIRLSGLQEKLFF.